A selection of T cell receptor beta chains follows, all from one sample in a study of T cell repertoires in ileal Crohn's disease. This table comes from immunoSEQ multiplex PCR, and its TCRdb copy is limited to in-frame clones, with some not included. The table shows about 7,000 clones, with 70% occurring only once. The specimen was ileal tissue. The receptors stem from an adult with Crohn's disease. Both conserved end residues are part of each CDR3. The D gene is left open where the match is weak. Size is stated for part of the rows, as once, few or many counts, or as a class when the clone is expanded.

cdr3_aa	cdr3_nt	cdr3_length	clone_size	v_call	d_call	j_call
CATSPGRGNQETQYF	TGTGCCACCAGTCCTGGCCGCGGGAACCAAGAGACCCAGTACTTC	15	few	TRBV15	-	TRBJ2-5
CSVNSGSGNQPQHF	TGCAGCGTTAACTCGGGGTCGGGCAATCAGCCCCAGCATTTT	14	-	TRBV29-1	-	TRBJ1-5
CASTSDREGSEAFF	TGTGCCAGCACCTCCGACAGGGAAGGATCTGAAGCTTTCTTT	14	-	TRBV6-5	TRBD1	TRBJ1-1
CAISESTTSGFSALHF	TGTGCCATCAGTGAGTCGACTACCTCCGGATTTTCTGCCCTCCACTTT	16	-	TRBV10-3	-	TRBJ1-6
CASSYHEKETQYF	TGTGCCAGCAGTTATCATGAGAAAGAGACCCAGTACTTC	13	-	TRBV6-6	-	TRBJ2-5
CASSLIASSYNEQFF	TGTGCCAGCAGCTTAATCGCTAGCTCCTACAATGAGCAGTTCTTC	15	few	TRBV7-3	-	TRBJ2-1
CASSVGLAGMNTGELFF	TGTGCCAGCAGCGTGGGACTAGCGGGGATGAACACCGGGGAGCTGTTTTTT	17	large	TRBV7-9	TRBD2	TRBJ2-2
CASSLSGGGADTQYF	TGTGCCAGCAGCCTATCTGGCGGGGGGGCTGATACGCAGTATTTT	15	-	TRBV28	TRBD2	TRBJ2-3
CASSEAGRGGAGGYTF	TGTGCCAGCAGTGAAGCGGGGAGGGGCGGAGCGGGAGGCTACACCTTC	16	-	TRBV6-1	-	TRBJ1-2
CAWSAGGGGYTF	TGTGCCTGGAGTGCCGGGGGAGGCGGCTACACCTTC	12	once	TRBV30	-	TRBJ1-2
CASKDGTGVEKLFF	TGTGCCAGCAAGGACGGGACAGGGGTCGAAAAACTGTTTTTT	14	-	TRBV6-1	TRBD1	TRBJ1-4
CASSDSGGFTYNEQFF	TGTGCCAGCAGTGACTCGGGGGGGTTCACCTACAATGAGCAGTTCTTC	16	-	TRBV6-4	TRBD2	TRBJ2-1
CASRNPFRGPVNGYTF	TGTGCCAGCAGGAACCCGTTCAGGGGCCCGGTTAATGGCTACACCTTC	16	-	TRBV5-4	-	TRBJ1-2
CASSLQGAFEAFF	TGCGCCAGCAGCTTGCAGGGGGCCTTTGAAGCTTTCTTT	13	-	TRBV5-1	TRBD1	TRBJ1-1
CASSLAGEGPGTSNYGYTF	TGTGCCAGCAGCTTAGCCGGGGAGGGCCCGGGGACCTCTAACTATGGCTACACCTTC	19	-	TRBV7-9	-	TRBJ1-2
CASSPQGATGAGAFF	TGTGCCAGCAGCCCCCAGGGGGCGACAGGGGCTGGGGCTTTCTTT	15	-	TRBV9	TRBD1	TRBJ1-1
CASSQGSLAGQETQYF	TGCGCCAGCAGCCAAGGGTCACTAGCGGGGCAAGAGACCCAGTACTTC	16	once	TRBV4-1	TRBD2	TRBJ2-5
CAWSYSLNQPQHF	TGTGCCTGGAGTTATTCTTTGAATCAGCCCCAGCATTTT	13	-	TRBV30	-	TRBJ1-5
CASSFLQGSGNTIYF	TGTGCCAGCAGCTTTTTACAGGGGTCTGGAAACACCATATATTTT	15	-	TRBV7-2	TRBD1	TRBJ1-3
CASSPGQAVTGELFF	TGTGCCAGCTCACCGGGACAAGCAGTCACCGGGGAGCTGTTTTTT	15	-	TRBV18	-	TRBJ2-2
CASSLRGNTEAFF	TGTGCCAGCAGCTTAAGGGGTAACACTGAAGCTTTCTTT	13	-	TRBV7-2	-	TRBJ1-1
CASSVRGSWQPQHF	TGTGCCAGCAGTGTCAGGGGAAGTTGGCAGCCCCAGCATTTT	14	-	TRBV28	-	TRBJ1-5
CASSHIAGDPYTDTQYF	TGTGCCAGCAGCCATATAGCGGGGGACCCCTACACAGATACGCAGTATTTT	17	-	TRBV4-2	TRBD2	TRBJ2-3
CASSMSRANYGYTF	TGTGCCAGTAGTATGTCCCGCGCTAACTATGGCTACACCTTC	14	-	TRBV19	-	TRBJ1-2
CASSYSPGLNTEAFF	TGTGCCAGCAGTTACTCGCCAGGGTTGAACACTGAAGCTTTCTTT	15	large	TRBV6-6	-	TRBJ1-1
CAKQRDTGELFF	TGTGCCAAACAGAGAGACACCGGGGAGCTGTTTTTT	12	-	TRBV2	-	TRBJ2-2
CASSPRPGMGYGYTF	TGTGCCAGCAGCCCCCGCCCAGGGATGGGCTATGGCTACACCTTC	15	-	TRBV7-8	-	TRBJ1-2
CASSDRLTGGRTNEKLFF	TGCGCCAGCAGCGACCGTCTAACAGGGGGTAGAACTAATGAAAAACTGTTTTTT	18	-	TRBV4-3	TRBD1	TRBJ1-4
CASSLTGGITEAFF	TGTGCCAGCAGTTTAACAGGGGGAATTACTGAAGCTTTCTTT	14	-	TRBV27	TRBD1	TRBJ1-1
CLGGDTGGYTF	TGCCTTGGGGGAGACACAGGGGGCTACACCTTC	11	few	TRBV6-1	-	TRBJ1-2
CASSRDRGQETQYF	TGTGCCAGCAGCCGGGACAGGGGCCAAGAGACCCAGTACTTC	14	-	TRBV6-5	TRBD1	TRBJ2-5
CASSSDTNQPQHF	TGTGCCAGTAGTTCCGACACAAATCAGCCCCAGCATTTT	13	few	TRBV19	-	TRBJ1-5
CASSQDKNYGYTF	TGTGCCAGCTCTCAGGACAAGAACTATGGCTACACCTTC	13	-	TRBV18	-	TRBJ1-2
CASSPLGAGGSTDTQYF	TGCGCCAGCAGCCCCCTGGGAGCGGGGGGAAGCACAGATACGCAGTATTTT	17	-	TRBV4-1	TRBD2	TRBJ2-3
CASSYETGVNSPLHF	TGTGCCAGCAGTTACGAGACAGGGGTGAATTCACCCCTCCACTTT	15	few	TRBV6-8	TRBD1	TRBJ1-6
CASSVSGRHYGYTF	TGTGCCAGCAGCGTGTCGGGAAGGCACTATGGCTACACCTTC	14	medium-sized	TRBV9	-	TRBJ1-2
CASSGGLAGTYEQYF	TGTGCCAGCTCAGGTGGACTAGCGGGGACCTACGAGCAGTACTTC	15	-	TRBV18	TRBD2	TRBJ2-7
CASSVEQEGYEQYF	TGTGCCAGCAGCGTAGAACAGGAAGGCTACGAGCAGTACTTC	14	-	TRBV9	-	TRBJ2-7
CAIASVNTIYF	TGTGCCATCGCCTCGGTCAACACCATATATTTT	11	-	TRBV10-3	-	TRBJ1-3
CASSLDRVYEQYF	TGTGCCAGCAGCTTGGACAGGGTCTACGAGCAGTACTTC	13	-	TRBV5-4	-	TRBJ2-7
CASSSTGGNQPQHF	TGTGCCAGCAGCAGTACAGGGGGTAATCAGCCCCAGCATTTT	14	-	TRBV21-1	-	TRBJ1-5
CSVETGPSEKLFF	TGCAGCGTGGAGACAGGGCCCTCTGAAAAACTGTTTTTT	13	-	TRBV29-1	TRBD1	TRBJ1-4
CAWSGQLNTEAFF	TGTGCCTGGAGTGGACAGTTGAACACTGAAGCTTTCTTT	13	-	TRBV30	-	TRBJ1-1
CASSFSGYEKLFF	TGTGCCAGCAGTTTTTCCGGGTATGAAAAACTGTTTTTT	13	-	TRBV27	-	TRBJ1-4
CASSRDGGTEAFF	TGCGCCAGCAGCAGAGACGGAGGTACTGAAGCTTTCTTT	13	-	TRBV5-1	-	TRBJ1-1
CASSRPGQSDQPQHF	TGCGCCAGCAGCCGCCCGGGACAGTCAGATCAGCCCCAGCATTTT	15	-	TRBV4-1	TRBD1	TRBJ1-5
CASSLGTGNQPQHF	TGTGCCAGCAGCCTTGGGACAGGCAATCAGCCCCAGCATTTT	14	-	TRBV6-5	TRBD1	TRBJ1-5
CASSVQVNTEAFF	TGTGCCAGCAGCGTCCAGGTGAACACTGAAGCTTTCTTT	13	-	TRBV9	-	TRBJ1-1
CASSIPGLADEQYF	TGTGCCAGTAGTATACCGGGACTAGCGGACGAGCAGTACTTC	14	-	TRBV19	TRBD2	TRBJ2-7
CASSLVDRGPSATLF	TGTGCCAGCAGCTTGGTTGACAGGGGGCCCTCCGCAACTCTCTTC	15	-	TRBV5-4	TRBD1	TRBJ1-2
CASSGGGGRQPQHF	TGTGCCAGCAGTGGCGGAGGGGGCCGACAGCCCCAGCATTTT	14	-	TRBV27	TRBD1	TRBJ1-5
CASSLTAGGSSYEQYF	TGTGCTAGCAGCTTAACGGCAGGAGGAAGCTCCTACGAGCAGTACTTC	16	few	TRBV7-7	-	TRBJ2-7
CASSYAGDRDIYGYTF	TGTGCCAGCAGTTACGCGGGGGATAGGGATATCTATGGCTACACCTTC	16	-	TRBV7-9	-	TRBJ1-2
CASSPGTGAGNTIYF	TGTGCCAGCAGCCCCGGGACAGGGGCCGGAAACACCATATATTTT	15	-	TRBV2	TRBD1	TRBJ1-3
CASSLQGDDTEAFF	TGCGCCAGCAGCCTACAGGGTGATGACACTGAAGCTTTCTTT	14	medium-sized	TRBV5-1	-	TRBJ1-1
CASSLRTSGDYEQYF	TGTGCCAGCAGCTTACGGACTAGCGGGGATTACGAGCAGTACTTC	15	-	TRBV4-2	TRBD2	TRBJ2-7
CASRAQGYYGYTF	TGTGCCAGCAGAGCTCAGGGATACTATGGCTACACCTTC	13	few	TRBV2	-	TRBJ1-2
CASSPTDLGTGELFF	TGTGCTAGCAGCCCTACAGATTTGGGCACCGGGGAGCTGTTTTTT	15	once	TRBV7-7	-	TRBJ2-2
CASSPFAGGLYEQYF	TGCGCCAGCAGCCCATTCGCGGGGGGCCTCTACGAGCAGTACTTC	15	-	TRBV4-1	TRBD2	TRBJ2-7